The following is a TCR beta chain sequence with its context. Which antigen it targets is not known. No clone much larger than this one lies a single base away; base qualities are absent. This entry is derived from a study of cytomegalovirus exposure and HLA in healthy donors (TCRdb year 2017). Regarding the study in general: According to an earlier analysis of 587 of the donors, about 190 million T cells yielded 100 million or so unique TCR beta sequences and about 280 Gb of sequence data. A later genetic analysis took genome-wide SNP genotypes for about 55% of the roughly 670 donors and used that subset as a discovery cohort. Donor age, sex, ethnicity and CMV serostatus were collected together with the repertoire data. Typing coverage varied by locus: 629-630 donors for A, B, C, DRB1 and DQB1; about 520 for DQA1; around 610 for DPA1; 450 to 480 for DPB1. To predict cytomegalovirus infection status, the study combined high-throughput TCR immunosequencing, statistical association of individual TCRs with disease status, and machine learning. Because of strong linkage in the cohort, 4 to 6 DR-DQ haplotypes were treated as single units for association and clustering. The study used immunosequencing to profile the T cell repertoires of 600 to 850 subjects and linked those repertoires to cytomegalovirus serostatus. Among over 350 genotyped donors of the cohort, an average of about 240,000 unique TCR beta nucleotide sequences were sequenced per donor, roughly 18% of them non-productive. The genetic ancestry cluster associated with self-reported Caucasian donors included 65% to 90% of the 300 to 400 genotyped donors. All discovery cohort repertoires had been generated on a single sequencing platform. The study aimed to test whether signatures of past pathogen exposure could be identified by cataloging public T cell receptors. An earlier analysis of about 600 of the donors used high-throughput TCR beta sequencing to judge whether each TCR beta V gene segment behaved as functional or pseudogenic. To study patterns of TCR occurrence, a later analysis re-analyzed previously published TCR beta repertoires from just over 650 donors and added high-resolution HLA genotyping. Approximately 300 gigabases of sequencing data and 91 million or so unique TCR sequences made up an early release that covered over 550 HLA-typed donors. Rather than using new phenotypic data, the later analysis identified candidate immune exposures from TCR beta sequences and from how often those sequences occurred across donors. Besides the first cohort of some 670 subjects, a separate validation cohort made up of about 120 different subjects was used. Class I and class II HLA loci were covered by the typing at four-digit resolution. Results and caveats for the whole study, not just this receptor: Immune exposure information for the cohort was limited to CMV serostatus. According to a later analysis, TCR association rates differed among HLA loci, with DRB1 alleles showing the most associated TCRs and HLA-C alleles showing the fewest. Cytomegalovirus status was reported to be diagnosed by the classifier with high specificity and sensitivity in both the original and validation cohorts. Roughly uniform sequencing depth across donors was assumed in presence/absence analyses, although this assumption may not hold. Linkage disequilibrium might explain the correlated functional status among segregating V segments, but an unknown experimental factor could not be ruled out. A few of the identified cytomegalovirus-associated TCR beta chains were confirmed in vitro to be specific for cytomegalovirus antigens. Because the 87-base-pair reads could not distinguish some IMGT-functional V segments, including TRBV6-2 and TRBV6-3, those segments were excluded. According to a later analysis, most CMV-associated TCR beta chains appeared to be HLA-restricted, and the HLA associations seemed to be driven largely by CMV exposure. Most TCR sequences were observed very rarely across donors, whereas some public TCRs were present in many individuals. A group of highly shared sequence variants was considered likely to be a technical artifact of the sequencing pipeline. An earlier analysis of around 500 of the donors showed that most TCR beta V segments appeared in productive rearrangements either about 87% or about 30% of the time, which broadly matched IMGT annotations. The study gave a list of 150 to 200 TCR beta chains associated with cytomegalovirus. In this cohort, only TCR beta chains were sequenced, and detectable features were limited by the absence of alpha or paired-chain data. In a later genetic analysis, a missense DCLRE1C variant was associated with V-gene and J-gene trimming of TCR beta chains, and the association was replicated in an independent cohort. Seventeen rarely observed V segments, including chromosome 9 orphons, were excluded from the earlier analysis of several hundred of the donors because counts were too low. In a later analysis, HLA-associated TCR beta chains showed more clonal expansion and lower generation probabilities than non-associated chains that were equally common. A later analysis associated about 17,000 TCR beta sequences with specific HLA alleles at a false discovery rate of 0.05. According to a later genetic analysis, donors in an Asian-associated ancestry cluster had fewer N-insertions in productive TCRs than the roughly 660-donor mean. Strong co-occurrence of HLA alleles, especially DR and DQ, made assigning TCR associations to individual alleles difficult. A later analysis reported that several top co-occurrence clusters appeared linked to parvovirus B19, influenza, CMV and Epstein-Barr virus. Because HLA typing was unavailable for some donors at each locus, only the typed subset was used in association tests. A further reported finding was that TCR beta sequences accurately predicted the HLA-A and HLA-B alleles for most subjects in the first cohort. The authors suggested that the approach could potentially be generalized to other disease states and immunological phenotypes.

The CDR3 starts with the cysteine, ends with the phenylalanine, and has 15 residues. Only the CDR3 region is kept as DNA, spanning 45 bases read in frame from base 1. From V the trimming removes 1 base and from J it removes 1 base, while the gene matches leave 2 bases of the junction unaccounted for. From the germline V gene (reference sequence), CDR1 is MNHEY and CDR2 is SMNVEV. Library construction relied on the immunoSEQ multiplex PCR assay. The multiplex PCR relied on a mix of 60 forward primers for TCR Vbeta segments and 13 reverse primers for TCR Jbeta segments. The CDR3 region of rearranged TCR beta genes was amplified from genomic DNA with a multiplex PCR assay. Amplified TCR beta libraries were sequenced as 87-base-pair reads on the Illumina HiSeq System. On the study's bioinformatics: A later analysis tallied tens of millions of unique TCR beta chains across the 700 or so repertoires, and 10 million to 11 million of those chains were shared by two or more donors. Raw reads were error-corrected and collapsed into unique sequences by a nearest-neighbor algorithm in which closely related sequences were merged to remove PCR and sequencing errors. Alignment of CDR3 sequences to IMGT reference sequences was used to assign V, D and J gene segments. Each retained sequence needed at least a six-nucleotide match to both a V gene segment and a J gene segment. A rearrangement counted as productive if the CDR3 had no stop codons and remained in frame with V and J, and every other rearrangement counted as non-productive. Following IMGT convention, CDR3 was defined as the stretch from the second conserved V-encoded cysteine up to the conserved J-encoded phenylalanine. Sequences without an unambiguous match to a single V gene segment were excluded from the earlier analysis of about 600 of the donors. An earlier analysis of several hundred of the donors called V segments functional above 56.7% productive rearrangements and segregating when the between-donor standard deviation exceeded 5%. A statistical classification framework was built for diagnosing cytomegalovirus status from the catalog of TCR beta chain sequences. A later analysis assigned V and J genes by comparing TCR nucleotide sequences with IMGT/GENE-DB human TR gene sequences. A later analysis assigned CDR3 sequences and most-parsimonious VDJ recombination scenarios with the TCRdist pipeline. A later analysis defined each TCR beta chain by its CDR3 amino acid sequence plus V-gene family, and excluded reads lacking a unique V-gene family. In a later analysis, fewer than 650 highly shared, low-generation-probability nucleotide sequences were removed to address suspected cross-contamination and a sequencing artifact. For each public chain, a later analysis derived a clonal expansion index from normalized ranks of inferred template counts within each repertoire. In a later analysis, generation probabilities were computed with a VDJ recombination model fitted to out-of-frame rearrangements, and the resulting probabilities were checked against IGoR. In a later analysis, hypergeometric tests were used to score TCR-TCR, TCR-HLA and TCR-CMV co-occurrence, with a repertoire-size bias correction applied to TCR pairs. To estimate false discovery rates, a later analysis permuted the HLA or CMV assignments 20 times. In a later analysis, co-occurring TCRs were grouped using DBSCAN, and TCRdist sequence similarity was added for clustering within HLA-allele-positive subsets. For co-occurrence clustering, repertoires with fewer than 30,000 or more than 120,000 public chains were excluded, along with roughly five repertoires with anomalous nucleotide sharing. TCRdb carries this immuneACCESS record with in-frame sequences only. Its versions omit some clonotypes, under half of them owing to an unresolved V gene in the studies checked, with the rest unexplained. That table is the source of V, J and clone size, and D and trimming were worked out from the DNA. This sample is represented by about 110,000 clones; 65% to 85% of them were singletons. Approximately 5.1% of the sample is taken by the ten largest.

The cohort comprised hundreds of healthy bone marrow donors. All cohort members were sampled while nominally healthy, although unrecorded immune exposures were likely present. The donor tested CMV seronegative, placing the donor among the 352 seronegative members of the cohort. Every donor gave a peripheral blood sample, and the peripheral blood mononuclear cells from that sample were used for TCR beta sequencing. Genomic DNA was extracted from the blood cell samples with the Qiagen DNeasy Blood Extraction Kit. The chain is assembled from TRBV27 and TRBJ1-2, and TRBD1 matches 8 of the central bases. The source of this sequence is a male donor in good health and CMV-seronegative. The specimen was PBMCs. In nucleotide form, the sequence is TGTGCCAGCAGTTTATACGGACAGGGTAACTATGGCTACACCTTC. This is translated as CASSLYGQGNYGYTF.